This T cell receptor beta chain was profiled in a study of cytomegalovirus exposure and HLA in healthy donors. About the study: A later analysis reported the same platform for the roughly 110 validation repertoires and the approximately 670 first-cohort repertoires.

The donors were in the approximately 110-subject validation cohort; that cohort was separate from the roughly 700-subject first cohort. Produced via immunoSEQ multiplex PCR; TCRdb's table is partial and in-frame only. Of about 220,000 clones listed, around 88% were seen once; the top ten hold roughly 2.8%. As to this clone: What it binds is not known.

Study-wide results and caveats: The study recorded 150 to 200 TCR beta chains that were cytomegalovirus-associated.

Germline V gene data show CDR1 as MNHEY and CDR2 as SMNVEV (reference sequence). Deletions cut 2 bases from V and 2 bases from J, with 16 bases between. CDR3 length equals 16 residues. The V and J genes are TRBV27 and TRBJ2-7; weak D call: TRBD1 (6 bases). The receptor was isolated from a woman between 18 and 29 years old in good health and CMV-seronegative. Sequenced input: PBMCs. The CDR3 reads CASSLKSRGNAYEQYF. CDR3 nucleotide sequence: TGTGCCAGCAGTTTAAAGAGCAGGGGAAACGCCTACGAGCAGTACTTC.